What follows describes a single T cell receptor beta chain. The sample belongs to a study of lymphopenia after photon versus proton radiotherapy. Sequencing used immunoSEQ multiplex PCR; TCRdb keeps in-frame clones, though not all of them. The top ten clones hold 2.9% of a sample with 37,000 or so clones, over 65% of them seen once. V gave up 5 bases and J gave up 5 bases, with 13 bases separating them. CDR1 GTSNPN and CDR2 SVGIG come from the germline V gene (reference sequence). This CDR3 region has 14 residues. The chain is built from TRBV30 and TRBJ1-6; perhaps TRBD1 as D (6 bases). This sequence originates from a man aged 50 to 60 with gastric cancer. Sequenced material: peripheral blood, taken from a patient treated with photon-based radiotherapy. CDR3 in amino acids: CAWASGHNNSPLHF. CDR3 DNA: TGTGCCTGGGCCTCGGGACACAATAATTCACCCCTCCACTTT.